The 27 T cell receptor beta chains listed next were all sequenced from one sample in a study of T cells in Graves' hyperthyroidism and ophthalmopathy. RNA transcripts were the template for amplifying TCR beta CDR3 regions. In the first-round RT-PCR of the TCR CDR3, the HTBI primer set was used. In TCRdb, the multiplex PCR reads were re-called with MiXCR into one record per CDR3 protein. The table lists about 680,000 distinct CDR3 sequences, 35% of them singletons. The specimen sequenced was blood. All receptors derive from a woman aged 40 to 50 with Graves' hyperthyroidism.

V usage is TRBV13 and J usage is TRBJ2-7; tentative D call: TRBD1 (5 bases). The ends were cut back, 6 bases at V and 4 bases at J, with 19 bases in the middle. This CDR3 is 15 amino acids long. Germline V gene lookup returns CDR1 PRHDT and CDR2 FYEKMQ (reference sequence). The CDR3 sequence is CASSFNDRPVYEQYF. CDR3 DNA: TGTGCCAGCAGTTTTAACGACAGACCGGTTTACGAGCAGTACTTC.

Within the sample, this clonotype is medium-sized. This chain's CDR3 is CASSAGVGYGYTF. The CDR3 DNA follows: TGTGCCAGCAGTGCCGGGGTAGGCTATGGCTACACCTTC. The chain employs TRBV2 and TRBJ1-2; D call uncertain. CDR3 size: 13 residues. Germline CDR1 reads SNHLY; CDR2 reads FYNNEI. V lost 4 bases, J lost 4 bases, and 10 bases lay in between.

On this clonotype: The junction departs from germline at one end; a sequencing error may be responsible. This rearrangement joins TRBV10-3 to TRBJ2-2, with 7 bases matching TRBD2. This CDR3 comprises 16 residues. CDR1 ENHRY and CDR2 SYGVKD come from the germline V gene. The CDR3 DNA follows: TGTGCCAGCAGTGCTACGGGACTACAGAACACCGGGGAGCTGTTTTTT. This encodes CASSATGLQNTGELFF.

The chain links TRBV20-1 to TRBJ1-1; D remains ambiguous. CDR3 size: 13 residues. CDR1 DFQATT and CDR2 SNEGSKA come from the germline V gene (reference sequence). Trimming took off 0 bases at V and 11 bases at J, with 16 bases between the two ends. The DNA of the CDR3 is TGCAGTGCTAGAGATATTGCCGAGTTTCGGGCTTTCTTT. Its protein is CSARDIAEFRAFF.

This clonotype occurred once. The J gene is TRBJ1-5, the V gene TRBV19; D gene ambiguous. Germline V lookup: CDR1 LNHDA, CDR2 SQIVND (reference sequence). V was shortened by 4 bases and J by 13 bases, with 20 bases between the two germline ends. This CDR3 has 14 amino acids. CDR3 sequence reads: CASSKSGVGSNQHF. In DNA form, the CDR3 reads TGTGCCAGTAGTAAAAGTGGGGTAGGAAGCAATCAGCATTTT.

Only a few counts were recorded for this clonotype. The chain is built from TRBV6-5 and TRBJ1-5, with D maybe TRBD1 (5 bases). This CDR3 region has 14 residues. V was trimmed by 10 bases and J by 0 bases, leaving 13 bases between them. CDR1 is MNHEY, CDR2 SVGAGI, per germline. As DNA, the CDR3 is TGTGCCACGCAAAAGGGGTATAGCAATCAGCCCCAGCATTTT. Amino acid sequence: CATQKGYSNQPQHF.

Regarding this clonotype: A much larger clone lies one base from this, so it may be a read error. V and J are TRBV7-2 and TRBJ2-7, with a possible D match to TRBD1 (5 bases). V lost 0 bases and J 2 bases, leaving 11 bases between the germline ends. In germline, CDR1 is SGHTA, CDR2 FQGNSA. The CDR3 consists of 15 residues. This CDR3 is CASSLAVDKAYEQYF. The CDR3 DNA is TGTGCCAGCAGCTTAGCGGTGGACAAGGCCTACGAGCAGTACTTC.

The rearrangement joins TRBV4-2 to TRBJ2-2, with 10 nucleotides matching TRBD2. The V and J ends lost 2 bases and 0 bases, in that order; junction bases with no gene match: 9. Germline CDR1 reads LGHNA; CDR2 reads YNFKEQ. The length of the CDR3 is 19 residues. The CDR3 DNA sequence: TGTGCCAGCAGCCAACCCGGAACTAGCGGGACCGCGAACACCGGGGAGCTGTTTTTT. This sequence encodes CASSQPGTSGTANTGELFF.

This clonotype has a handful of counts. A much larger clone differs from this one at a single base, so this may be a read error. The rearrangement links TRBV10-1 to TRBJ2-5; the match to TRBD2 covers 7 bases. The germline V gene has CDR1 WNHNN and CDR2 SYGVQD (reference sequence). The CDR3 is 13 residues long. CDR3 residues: CASTESGEEAQYF. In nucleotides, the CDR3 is TGCGCCAGCACCGAAAGCGGGGAAGAGGCCCAGTACTTC.

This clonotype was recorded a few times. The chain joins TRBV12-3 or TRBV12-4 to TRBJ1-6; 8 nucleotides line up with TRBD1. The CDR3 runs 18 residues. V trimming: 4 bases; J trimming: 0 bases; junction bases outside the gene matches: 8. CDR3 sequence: CASSYDRGWSSYNSPLHF. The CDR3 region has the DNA TGTGCCAGCAGTTACGACAGGGGCTGGAGCTCCTATAATTCACCCCTCCACTTT.

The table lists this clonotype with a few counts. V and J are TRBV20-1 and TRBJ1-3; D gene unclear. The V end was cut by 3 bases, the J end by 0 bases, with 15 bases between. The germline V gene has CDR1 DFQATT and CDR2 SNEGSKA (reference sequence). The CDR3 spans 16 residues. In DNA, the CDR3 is TGCAGTGCTAGGATCTTTGGAGATCGCTCTGGAAACACCATATATTTT. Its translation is CSARIFGDRSGNTIYF.

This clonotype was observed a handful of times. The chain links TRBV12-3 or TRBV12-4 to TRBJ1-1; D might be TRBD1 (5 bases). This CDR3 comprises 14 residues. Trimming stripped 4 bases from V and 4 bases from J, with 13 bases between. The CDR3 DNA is TGTGCCAGCAGTTACCTTGGGGGGAGCACTGAAGCTTTCTTT. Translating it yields CASSYLGGSTEAFF.

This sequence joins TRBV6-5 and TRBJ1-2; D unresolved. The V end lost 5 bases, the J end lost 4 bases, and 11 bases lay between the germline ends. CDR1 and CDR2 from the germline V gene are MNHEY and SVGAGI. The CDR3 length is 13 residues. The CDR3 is CASSHGGSYGYTF. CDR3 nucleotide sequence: TGTGCCAGCAGTCACGGTGGGAGCTATGGCTACACCTTC.

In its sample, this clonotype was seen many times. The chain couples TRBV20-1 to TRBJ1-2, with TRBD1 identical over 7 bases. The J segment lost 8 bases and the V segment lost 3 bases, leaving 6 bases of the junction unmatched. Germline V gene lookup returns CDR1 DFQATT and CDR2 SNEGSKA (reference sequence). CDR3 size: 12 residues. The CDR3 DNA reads TGCAGTGCTAGTTGCAGGGGGGACGGCTACACCTTC. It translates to CSASCRGDGYTF.

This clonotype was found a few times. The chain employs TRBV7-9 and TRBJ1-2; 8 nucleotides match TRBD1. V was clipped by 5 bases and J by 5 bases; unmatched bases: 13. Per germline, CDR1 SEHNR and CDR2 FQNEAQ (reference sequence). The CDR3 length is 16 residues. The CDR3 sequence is CASSPTGWTGNYGYTF. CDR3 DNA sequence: TGTGCCAGCAGCCCAACCGGTTGGACAGGGAATTATGGCTACACCTTC.

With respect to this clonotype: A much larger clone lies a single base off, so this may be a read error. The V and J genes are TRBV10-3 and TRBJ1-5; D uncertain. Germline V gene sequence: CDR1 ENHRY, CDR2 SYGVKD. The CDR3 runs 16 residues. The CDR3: CATSGAHTTANQPQHF. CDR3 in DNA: TGTGCCACCAGTGGCGCACATACAACGGCCAATCAGCCCCAGCATTTT.

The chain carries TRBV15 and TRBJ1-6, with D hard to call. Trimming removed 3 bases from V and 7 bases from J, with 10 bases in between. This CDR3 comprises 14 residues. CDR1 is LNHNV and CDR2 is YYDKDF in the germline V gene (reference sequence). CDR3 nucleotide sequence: TGTGCCACCAGCAGTTACTCGATCAATTCACCCCTCCACTTT. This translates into CATSSYSINSPLHF.

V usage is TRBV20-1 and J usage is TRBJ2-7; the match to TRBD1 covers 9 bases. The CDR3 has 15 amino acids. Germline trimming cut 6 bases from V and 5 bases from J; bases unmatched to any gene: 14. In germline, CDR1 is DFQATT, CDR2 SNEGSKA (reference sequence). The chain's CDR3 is CSAGGRTGAQDEQYF. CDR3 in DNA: TGCAGTGCCGGAGGTCGGACAGGGGCGCAGGACGAGCAGTACTTC.

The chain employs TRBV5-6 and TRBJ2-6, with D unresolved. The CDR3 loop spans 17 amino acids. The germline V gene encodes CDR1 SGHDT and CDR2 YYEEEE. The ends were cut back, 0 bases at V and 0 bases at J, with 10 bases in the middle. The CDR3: CASSLAELNSGANVLTF. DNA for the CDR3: TGTGCCAGCAGCTTGGCCGAACTAAACTCTGGGGCCAACGTCCTGACTTTC.

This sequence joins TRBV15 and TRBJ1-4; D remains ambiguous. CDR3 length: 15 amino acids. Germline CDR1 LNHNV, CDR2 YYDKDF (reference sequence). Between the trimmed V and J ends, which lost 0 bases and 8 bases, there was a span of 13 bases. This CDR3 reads CATSRDKGIKEKLFF. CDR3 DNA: TGTGCCACCAGCAGAGATAAAGGGATTAAGGAAAAACTGTTTTTT.

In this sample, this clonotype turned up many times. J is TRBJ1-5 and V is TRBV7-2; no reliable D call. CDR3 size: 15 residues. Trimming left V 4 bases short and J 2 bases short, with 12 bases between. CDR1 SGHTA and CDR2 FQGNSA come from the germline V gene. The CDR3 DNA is TGTGCCAGCAGCTCACTTAGTAGGGGCAATCAGCCCCAGCATTTT. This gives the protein CASSSLSRGNQPQHF.

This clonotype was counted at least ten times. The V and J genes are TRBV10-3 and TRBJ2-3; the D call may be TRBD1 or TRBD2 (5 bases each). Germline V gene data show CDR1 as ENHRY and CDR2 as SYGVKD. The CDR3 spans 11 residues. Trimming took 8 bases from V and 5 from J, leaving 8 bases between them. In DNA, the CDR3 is TGTGCCATCGGGGACGGAGATACGCAGTATTTT. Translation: CAIGDGDTQYF.

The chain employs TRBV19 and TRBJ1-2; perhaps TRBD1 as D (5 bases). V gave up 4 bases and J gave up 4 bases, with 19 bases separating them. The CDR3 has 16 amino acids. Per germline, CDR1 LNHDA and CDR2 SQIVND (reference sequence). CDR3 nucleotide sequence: TGTGCCAGTAGTAGGGGCCTGGGGGGGGAAGGCTATGGCTACACCTTC. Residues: CASSRGLGGEGYGYTF.

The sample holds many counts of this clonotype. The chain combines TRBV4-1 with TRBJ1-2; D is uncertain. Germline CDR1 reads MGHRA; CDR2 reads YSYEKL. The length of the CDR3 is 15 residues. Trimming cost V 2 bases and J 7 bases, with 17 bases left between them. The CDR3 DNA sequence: TGCGCCAGCAGCCAACGAGTAGGACGCCCCGCTGGCTACACCTTC. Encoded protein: CASSQRVGRPAGYTF.

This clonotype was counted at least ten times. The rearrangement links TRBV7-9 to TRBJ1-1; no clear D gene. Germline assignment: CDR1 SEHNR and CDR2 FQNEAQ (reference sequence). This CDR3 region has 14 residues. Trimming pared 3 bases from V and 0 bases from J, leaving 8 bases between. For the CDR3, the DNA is TGTGCCAGCAGCTTTGAGGGTTTGAACACTGAAGCTTTCTTT. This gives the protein CASSFEGLNTEAFF.

The CDR3 sequence: CASSFTGTSVNEQFF. The CDR3 DNA reads as TGTGCCAGCAGTTTCACCGGGACTAGCGTCAATGAGCAGTTCTTC. The V and J genes are TRBV2 and TRBJ2-1, with 10 bases matching TRBD2. Germline trimming cut 5 bases from V and 6 bases from J; bases unmatched to any gene: 7. The germline gives CDR1 SNHLY, CDR2 FYNNEI. The CDR3 totals 15 residues.

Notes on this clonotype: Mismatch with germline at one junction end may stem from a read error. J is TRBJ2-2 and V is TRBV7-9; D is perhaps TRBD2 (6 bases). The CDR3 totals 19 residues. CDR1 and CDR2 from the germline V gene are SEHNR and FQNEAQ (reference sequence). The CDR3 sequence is CASSQVYRRGTPEAGELFF. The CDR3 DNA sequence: TGCGCCAGCAGCCAAGTATATCGCCGCGGGACTCCAGAGGCCGGGGAGCTGTTTTTT.